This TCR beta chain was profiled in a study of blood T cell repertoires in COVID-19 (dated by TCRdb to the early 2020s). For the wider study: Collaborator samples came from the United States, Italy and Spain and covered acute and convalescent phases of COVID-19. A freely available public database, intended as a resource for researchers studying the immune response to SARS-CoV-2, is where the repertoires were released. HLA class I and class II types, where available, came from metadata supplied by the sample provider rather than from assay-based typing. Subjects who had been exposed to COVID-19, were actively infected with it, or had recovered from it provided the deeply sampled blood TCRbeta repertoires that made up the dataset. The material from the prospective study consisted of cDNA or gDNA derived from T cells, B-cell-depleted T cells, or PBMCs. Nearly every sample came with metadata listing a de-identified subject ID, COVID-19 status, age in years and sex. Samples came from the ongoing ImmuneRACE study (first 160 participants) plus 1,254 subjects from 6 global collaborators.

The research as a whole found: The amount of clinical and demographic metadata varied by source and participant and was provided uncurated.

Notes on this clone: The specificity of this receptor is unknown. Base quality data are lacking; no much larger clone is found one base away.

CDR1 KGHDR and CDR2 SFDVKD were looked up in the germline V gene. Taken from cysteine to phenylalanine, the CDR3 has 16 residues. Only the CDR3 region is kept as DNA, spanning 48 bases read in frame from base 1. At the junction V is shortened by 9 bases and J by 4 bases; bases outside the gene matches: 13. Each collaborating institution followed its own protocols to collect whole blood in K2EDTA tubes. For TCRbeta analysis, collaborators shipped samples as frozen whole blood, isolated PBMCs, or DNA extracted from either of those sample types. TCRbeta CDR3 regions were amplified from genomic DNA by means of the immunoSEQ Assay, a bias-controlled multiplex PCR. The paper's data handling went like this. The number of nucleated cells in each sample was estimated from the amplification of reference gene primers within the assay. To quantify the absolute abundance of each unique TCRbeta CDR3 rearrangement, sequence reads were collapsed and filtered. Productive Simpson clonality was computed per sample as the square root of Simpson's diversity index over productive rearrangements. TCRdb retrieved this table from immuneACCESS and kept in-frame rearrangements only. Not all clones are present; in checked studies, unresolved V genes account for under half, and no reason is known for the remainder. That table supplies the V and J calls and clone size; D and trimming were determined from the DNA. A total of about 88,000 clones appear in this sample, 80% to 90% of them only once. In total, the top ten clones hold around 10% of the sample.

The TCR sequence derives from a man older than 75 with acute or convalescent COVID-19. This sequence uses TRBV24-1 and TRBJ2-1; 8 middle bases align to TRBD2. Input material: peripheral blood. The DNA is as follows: TGTGCCACCGGGGACCCGAGCGGGAGCGGGTACAATGAGCAGTTCTTC. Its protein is CATGDPSGSGYNEQFF.